This TCR beta chain was recovered during a study of blood T cells in healthy people across ages. Study as a whole: Capture via template switching afforded approximately one barcoded beta molecule per two T cells.

This clonotype has a handful of counts. For the second PCR, which ran for about 7 to 12 cycles, a sample-barcoded 5' primer and a J-beta primer mix were used. Samples each returned at least 2.5 million CDR3-containing paired-end reads. MiXCR, run by TCRdb on the 5' RACE reads, gives a single entry per CDR3 protein. Of 800,000 to 950,000 distinct CDR3 sequences listed, almost 30% are singletons. Every sample gave at least 6 micrograms of total RNA when it was extracted. With 3 bases removed from V and 1 base from J, the gap between germline ends came to 9 bases. Per germline, CDR1 SGHTA and CDR2 FQGNSA. This CDR3 has 14 amino acids. These same records also appear under a second study, on T cells of mothers and their children.

The sample consisted of blood. The TCR was taken from a woman between 35 and 50 years old in good health. V is TRBV7-2 and J is TRBJ2-5, with TRBD1 as a possible D gene (5 bases). CDR3 region: CASSLWGSQETQYF. In DNA form, the CDR3 reads TGTGCCAGCAGCTTGTGGGGCTCCCAAGAGACCCAGTACTTC.